Listed here are 7 T cell receptor beta chains from one sample, sequenced in a study of OX40 agonist ivuxolimab in advanced cancers. The repertoire was sequenced with immunoSEQ multiplex PCR; TCRdb's copy has only in-frame clones and lacks some. The top ten clones hold 2% to 2.5% of a sample with under 80,000 clones, approximately 85% of them seen once. The sample consisted of CD4+ or CD8+ T cells sorted from blood, taken in a trial of the OX40 agonist ivuxolimab. These receptors were collected from an adult with an advanced solid tumor such as melanoma, head and neck, liver or kidney cancer.

This clone has just one count. This chain links TRBV28 with TRBJ2-7; D ambiguous. The better agreement between TRBJ2-5 and the DNA end casts doubt on the J call. This CDR3 comprises 12 residues. Looked up from germline, CDR1 is MDHEN and CDR2 is SYDVKM. The CDR3 bases are TGTGCCAGCAGTCCTCCTTTGCTGACCCAGTACTTC. It encodes CASSPPLLTQYF.

The rearrangement uses TRBV20-1 and TRBJ2-7; D remains unclear. The CDR3 totals 10 residues. The V gene lost 6 bases and the J gene lost 9 bases, with 12 bases spanning the gap. Germline V gene sequence: CDR1 DFQATT, CDR2 SNEGSKA (reference sequence). As DNA, the CDR3 is TGCAGTGCATTTGGGAACAGGCAGTACTTC. It codes for CSAFGNRQYF.

The gene calls are TRBV2 and TRBJ1-6, with D perhaps matching TRBD1 (5 bases). The CDR3 consists of 12 residues. Per the germline V gene, CDR1 is SNHLY and CDR2 is FYNNEI. V was cut by 7 bases and J by 11 bases, with 12 bases left in between. The CDR3 nucleotides are TGTGCCAGCAATACGGGGGGGGCACCCCTCCACTTT. Translated: CASNTGGAPLHF.

The chain joins TRBV2 to TRBJ2-2; no clear D gene. The CDR3 runs 13 residues. Between the trimmed V and J ends, which lost 6 bases and 6 bases, there was a span of 11 bases. Germline values: CDR1 SNHLY, CDR2 FYNNEI. CDR3 residues: CASSGQLAGELFF. The CDR3 coding sequence is TGTGCCAGCAGCGGGCAGTTGGCCGGGGAGCTGTTTTTT. The entire variable domain, with the rest obtained from reference TRBV2 and TRBJ2-2, is as follows: EPEVTQTPSHQVTQMGQEVILRCVPISNHLYFYWYRQILGQKVEFLVSFYNNEISEKSEIFDDQFSVERPDGSNFTLKIRSTKLEDSAMYFCASSGQLAGELFFGEGSRLTVL.

This clone showed up just a few times. This chain uses TRBV7-9 with TRBJ1-4; a possible D gene is TRBD1 (5 bases). V gave up 4 bases and J gave up 8 bases, with 17 bases separating them. In germline, CDR1 is SEHNR, CDR2 FQNEAQ (reference sequence). The CDR3 consists of 15 residues. The CDR3, as DNA: TGTGCCAGCAGCTCTCCCGGGGGAAGTCGGGAAAAACTGTTTTTT. Translating it yields CASSSPGGSREKLFF. Full variable domain (rest looked up from reference TRBV7-9 and TRBJ1-4): DTGVSQNPRHKITKRGQNVTFRCDPISEHNRLYWYRQTLGQGPEFLTYFQNEAQLEKSRLLSDRFSAERPKGSFSTLEIQRTEQGDSAMYLCASSSPGGSREKLFFGSGTQLSVL.

The chain employs TRBV12-5 and TRBJ2-6, with D maybe TRBD2 (5 bases). The V gene's germline CDR1 is LGHNT and CDR2 FRNRAP. There are 20 residues in the CDR3. The V end lost 6 bases, the J end lost 0 bases, and 24 bases lay between the germline ends. The CDR3, as DNA: TGTGCTAGTGGCCACGGGGAGCGCCCTCCCACTGACTCTGGGGCCAACGTCCTGACTTTC. Translated, it gives CASGHGERPPTDSGANVLTF.

The chain recombines TRBV5-5 with TRBJ2-7; 11 nucleotides match TRBD2. The CDR3 consists of 15 residues. Germline V gene sequence: CDR1 SGHKS, CDR2 YYEKEE (reference sequence). The ends lost 4 bases at V and 3 bases at J; junction bases unmatched: 6. CDR3 amino acids: CASSKKTSGDYEQYF. CDR3 nucleotides: TGTGCCAGCAGCAAGAAGACTAGCGGGGACTACGAGCAGTACTTC.